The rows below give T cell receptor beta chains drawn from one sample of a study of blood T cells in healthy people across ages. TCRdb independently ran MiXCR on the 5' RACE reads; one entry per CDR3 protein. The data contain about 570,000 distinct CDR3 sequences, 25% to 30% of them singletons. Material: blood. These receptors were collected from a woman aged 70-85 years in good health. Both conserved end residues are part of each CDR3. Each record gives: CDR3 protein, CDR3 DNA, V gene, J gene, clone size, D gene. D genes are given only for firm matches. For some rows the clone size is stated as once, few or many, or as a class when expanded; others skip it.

cdr3_aa: CATSDRVLVPQHF; cdr3_nt: TGTGCCACCAGTGATCGGGTTCTGGTGCCCCAGCATTTT; v_call: TRBV24-1; j_call: TRBJ1-5; clone_size: NA; d_call: NA
cdr3_aa: CASSPGGWANYGYTF; cdr3_nt: TGTGCCAGCAGCCCCGGGGGGTGGGCGAACTATGGCTACACCTTC; v_call: TRBV7-8; j_call: TRBJ1-2; clone_size: NA; d_call: NA
cdr3_aa: CASSPGQGDVQPQHF; cdr3_nt: TGCGCCAGCAGTCCCGGACAGGGGGATGTCCAGCCCCAGCATTTT; v_call: TRBV5-1; j_call: TRBJ1-5; clone_size: NA; d_call: TRBD1
cdr3_aa: CASSFWSQGTGELFF; cdr3_nt: TGTGCCAGCAGTTTTTGGAGTCAGGGCACCGGGGAGCTGTTTTTT; v_call: TRBV12-3/TRBV12-4; j_call: TRBJ2-2; clone_size: many; d_call: NA
cdr3_aa: CASSLDPGAGAEAFF; cdr3_nt: TGTGCCAGCAGCTTAGATCCGGGGGCGGGGGCCGAAGCTTTCTTT; v_call: TRBV7-9; j_call: TRBJ1-1; clone_size: few; d_call: NA
cdr3_aa: CASSLGLAGSTSDTQYF; cdr3_nt: TGCGCCAGCAGCCTAGGACTAGCGGGGTCAACCTCCGATACGCAGTATTTT; v_call: TRBV5-1; j_call: TRBJ2-3; clone_size: NA; d_call: TRBD2
cdr3_aa: CASSQEGGGSYNEQFF; cdr3_nt: TGTGCCAGCAGCCAAGAGGGGGGGGGCTCCTACAATGAGCAGTTCTTC; v_call: TRBV3-1; j_call: TRBJ2-1; clone_size: NA; d_call: TRBD2
cdr3_aa: CSARGGDTLAKNIQYF; cdr3_nt: TGCAGTGCTAGGGGAGGCGACACACTTGCCAAAAACATTCAATACTTC; v_call: TRBV20-1; j_call: TRBJ2-4; clone_size: few; d_call: NA
cdr3_aa: CAGSETGGWEEEKLFF; cdr3_nt: TGTGCCGGCAGTGAAACAGGCGGCTGGGAGGAGGAAAAACTGTTTTTT; v_call: TRBV2; j_call: TRBJ1-4; clone_size: few; d_call: NA
cdr3_aa: CASDRGDTGELFF; cdr3_nt: TGTGCCAGCGACAGGGGGGACACCGGGGAGCTGTTTTTT; v_call: TRBV6-2/TRBV6-3; j_call: TRBJ2-2; clone_size: NA; d_call: TRBD1
cdr3_aa: CASRKGNTIYF; cdr3_nt: TGTGCCAGCAGAAAAGGAAACACCATATATTTT; v_call: TRBV6-5; j_call: TRBJ1-3; clone_size: NA; d_call: NA
cdr3_aa: CASNTGGGNTGELFF; cdr3_nt: TGTGCCAGCAATACAGGGGGCGGAAACACCGGGGAGCTGTTTTTT; v_call: TRBV6-6; j_call: TRBJ2-2; clone_size: NA; d_call: TRBD1
cdr3_aa: CSVVAYSYGYTF; cdr3_nt: TGCAGCGTTGTGGCTTACAGCTATGGCTACACCTTC; v_call: TRBV29-1; j_call: TRBJ1-2; clone_size: few; d_call: NA
cdr3_aa: CSVCGLAGGYNEQFF; cdr3_nt: TGCAGCGTATGCGGACTAGCGGGGGGTTACAATGAGCAGTTCTTC; v_call: TRBV29-1; j_call: TRBJ2-1; clone_size: few; d_call: TRBD2
cdr3_aa: CAISLAGKETQYF; cdr3_nt: TGTGCCATCAGCCTAGCGGGGAAAGAGACCCAGTACTTC; v_call: TRBV10-3; j_call: TRBJ2-5; clone_size: few; d_call: TRBD2
cdr3_aa: CASSRGGARGTEAFF; cdr3_nt: TGTGCCAGCTCCCGAGGGGGGGCGCGAGGCACTGAAGCTTTCTTT; v_call: TRBV18; j_call: TRBJ1-1; clone_size: few; d_call: NA
cdr3_aa: CASSTSGTGYTF; cdr3_nt: TGTGCCAGCAGTACCTCAGGGACTGGCTACACCTTC; v_call: TRBV6-2/TRBV6-3; j_call: TRBJ1-2; clone_size: NA; d_call: NA
cdr3_aa: CNAPATRGGNEKLFF; cdr3_nt: TGCAATGCTCCCGCGACGCGTGGGGGGAATGAAAAACTGTTTTTT; v_call: TRBV20-1; j_call: TRBJ1-4; clone_size: NA; d_call: NA
cdr3_aa: CASSQHPYEQYF; cdr3_nt: TGTGCCAGCAGCCAACATCCGTACGAGCAGTACTTC; v_call: TRBV12-3/TRBV12-4; j_call: TRBJ2-7; clone_size: few; d_call: NA
cdr3_aa: CATSDFGRGPDTQYF; cdr3_nt: TGTGCCACCAGTGATTTCGGCAGGGGTCCAGATACGCAGTATTTT; v_call: TRBV24-1; j_call: TRBJ2-3; clone_size: NA; d_call: NA
cdr3_aa: CASSPSGRDQETQYF; cdr3_nt: TGTGCCAGCAGCCCCTCGGGCAGGGACCAAGAGACCCAGTACTTC; v_call: TRBV7-2; j_call: TRBJ2-5; clone_size: few; d_call: NA
cdr3_aa: CSARGGQAGNTIYF; cdr3_nt: TGCAGTGCTAGGGGGGGACAGGCTGGAAACACCATATATTTT; v_call: TRBV20-1; j_call: TRBJ1-3; clone_size: few; d_call: TRBD1
cdr3_aa: CASSFQGVVETQYF; cdr3_nt: TGTGCCAGCAGTTTCCAGGGGGTGGTGGAGACCCAGTACTTC; v_call: TRBV28; j_call: TRBJ2-5; clone_size: NA; d_call: TRBD1
cdr3_aa: CASSYVGKPPGEQYF; cdr3_nt: TGTGCCAGCAGTTACGTGGGCAAGCCCCCCGGCGAGCAGTACTTC; v_call: TRBV6-6; j_call: TRBJ2-7; clone_size: few; d_call: NA
cdr3_aa: CASSYKRGGNEQFF; cdr3_nt: TGTGCCAGCAGTTATAAGCGGGGGGGAAATGAGCAGTTCTTC; v_call: TRBV6-6; j_call: TRBJ2-1; clone_size: few; d_call: TRBD2
cdr3_aa: CSARDGASGYTF; cdr3_nt: TGCAGTGCTAGAGATGGAGCGTCCGGCTACACCTTC; v_call: TRBV20-1; j_call: TRBJ1-2; clone_size: few; d_call: NA
cdr3_aa: CASSPPGPVADTQYF; cdr3_nt: TGTGCCAGCTCACCACCCGGCCCCGTGGCAGATACGCAGTATTTT; v_call: TRBV18; j_call: TRBJ2-3; clone_size: once; d_call: NA
cdr3_aa: CASSWALSYEQYF; cdr3_nt: TGTGCCAGCAGTTGGGCGCTATCCTACGAGCAGTACTTC; v_call: TRBV27; j_call: TRBJ2-7; clone_size: few; d_call: NA
cdr3_aa: CSVGAQGPDTQYF; cdr3_nt: TGCAGCGTTGGGGCTCAGGGGCCAGATACGCAGTATTTT; v_call: TRBV29-1; j_call: TRBJ2-3; clone_size: NA; d_call: NA
cdr3_aa: CASSIAGNSAEAFF; cdr3_nt: TGTGCCAGCAGCATCGCAGGGAATTCCGCTGAAGCTTTCTTT; v_call: TRBV5-6; j_call: TRBJ1-1; clone_size: few; d_call: NA
cdr3_aa: CASSTYSGTGGYGYTF; cdr3_nt: TGTGCCAGCAGTACCTACTCCGGGACAGGGGGTTATGGCTACACCTTC; v_call: TRBV6-6; j_call: TRBJ1-2; clone_size: NA; d_call: TRBD1
cdr3_aa: CASSLQTANTETFF; cdr3_nt: TGTGCCAGCAGCCTACAGACAGCGAACACTGAAACTTTCTTT; v_call: TRBV13; j_call: TRBJ1-1; clone_size: few; d_call: NA
cdr3_aa: CASSLGTNSKYF; cdr3_nt: TGTGCCAGCAGCCTCGGGACAAACTCTAAGTACTTC; v_call: TRBV11-3; j_call: TRBJ2-4; clone_size: few; d_call: NA
cdr3_aa: CASSFQTSLNYGYTF; cdr3_nt: TGTGCCAGCAGCTTCCAGACAAGTCTGAACTATGGCTACACCTTC; v_call: TRBV11-1; j_call: TRBJ1-2; clone_size: few; d_call: NA
cdr3_aa: CASSRDMSGGSYEQYF; cdr3_nt: TGTGCCAGCAGCCGGGACATGTCGGGTGGCTCCTACGAGCAGTACTTC; v_call: TRBV4-2; j_call: TRBJ2-7; clone_size: NA; d_call: NA
cdr3_aa: CASSSKIGTANIQYF; cdr3_nt: TGCGCCAGCAGCTCGAAAATCGGGACTGCAAACATTCAGTACTTC; v_call: TRBV5-1; j_call: TRBJ2-4; clone_size: few; d_call: NA
cdr3_aa: CASNSPGTPSYGYTF; cdr3_nt: TGTGCCAGCAACTCCCCCGGGACTCCTTCGTATGGCTACACCTTC; v_call: TRBV7-9; j_call: TRBJ1-2; clone_size: NA; d_call: NA
cdr3_aa: CSVAGLAGERGTYEQYF; cdr3_nt: TGCAGCGTTGCCGGACTAGCGGGGGAACGAGGAACCTACGAGCAGTACTTC; v_call: TRBV29-1; j_call: TRBJ2-7; clone_size: NA; d_call: TRBD2
cdr3_aa: CAGSLSGRGDVPDTQYF; cdr3_nt: TGTGCCGGCAGCTTGTCTGGGCGGGGGGACGTCCCAGATACGCAGTATTTT; v_call: TRBV7-3; j_call: TRBJ2-3; clone_size: few; d_call: TRBD2
cdr3_aa: CASSQQGFSGNTIYF; cdr3_nt: TGTGCCAGCAGCCAACAGGGTTTCTCTGGAAACACCATATATTTT; v_call: TRBV7-9; j_call: TRBJ1-3; clone_size: NA; d_call: NA